These 15 T cell receptor beta chains came from one sample sequenced in a study of blood T cell repertoires in COVID-19. Sequencing used immunoSEQ multiplex PCR; TCRdb keeps in-frame clones, though not all of them. Altogether about 230,000 clones are present, around 83% being singletons, with the ten largest covering 2% to 2.5%. Sample: peripheral blood. These TCRs come from a man aged 35-49 years who had recovered from COVID-19.

In this sample, this clone turned up once. The CDR3 DNA reads as TGCGCCAGCAGCCAAGGCAGGGGGCGCGAAGACGAGCAGTACTTC. Translated: CASSQGRGREDEQYF. The gene calls are TRBV4-3 and TRBJ2-7; TRBD1 matches at 8 bases. Germline assignment: CDR1 LGHNA and CDR2 YSLEER. Germline trimming cut 1 base from V and 5 bases from J; bases unmatched to any gene: 7. There are 15 residues in the CDR3.

The chain couples TRBV25-1 to TRBJ2-3; D is uncertain. V lost 6 bases, J lost 6 bases, and 4 bases lay in between. This CDR3 region has 10 residues. Germline lookup yields CDR1 MGHDK and CDR2 SYGVNS. CDR3 sequence (DNA): TGTGCCAGCAGAGCTGATACGCAGTATTTT. Residues: CASRADTQYF.

The V gene is TRBV24-1, the J gene TRBJ1-5, with TRBD1 identical over 7 bases. Germline CDR1 KGHDR, CDR2 SFDVKD. The CDR3 spans 19 residues. V lost 6 bases to trimming and J lost 3 bases; unmatched junction nucleotides: 19. The CDR3 region has the DNA TGTGCCACCAGTTGTCCCTTCGAGACAGGGCCCCTCCACAATCAGCCCCAGCATTTT. Translating it yields CATSCPFETGPLHNQPQHF.

The J gene is TRBJ1-1, the V gene TRBV6-4, with D possibly TRBD1 on 5 matching bases. The V end lost 6 bases, the J end lost 0 bases, and 11 bases lay between the germline ends. CDR3 length equals 14 residues. Germline V gene data show CDR1 as MRHNA and CDR2 as SNTAGT. This CDR3 is CASRAGVLNTEAFF. The CDR3 DNA reads TGTGCCAGCAGAGCGGGGGTACTGAACACTGAAGCTTTCTTT.

The chain carries TRBV5-1 and TRBJ1-1; D possibly corresponds to TRBD1 (5 bases). The CDR3 length is 15 residues. The germline gives CDR1 SGHRS, CDR2 YFSETQ. Deletions cut 2 bases from V and 5 bases from J, with 16 bases between. Written as DNA, the CDR3 is TGCGCCAGCAGCTTTCACAGGCCTAAGGATACTGAAGCTTTCTTT. Translated, it gives CASSFHRPKDTEAFF.

This clone appeared a few times. This sequence joins TRBV5-1 and TRBJ2-3; the match to TRBD2 covers 9 bases. Germline V gives CDR1 SGHRS, CDR2 YFSETQ. There are 16 residues in the CDR3. After removal of 4 bases from V and 0 bases from J, the junction contained 6 bases not matched to a gene. The CDR3 DNA reads TGCGCCAGCAGCGACGGGACTAGCCTCAGCACAGATACGCAGTATTTT. This gives the protein CASSDGTSLSTDTQYF.

The gene calls are TRBV27 and TRBJ1-2, with D possibly matching TRBD1 (5 bases). This CDR3 has 14 amino acids. In germline, CDR1 is MNHEY, CDR2 SMNVEV (reference sequence). V lost 7 bases and J 6 bases, leaving 18 bases between the germline ends. The CDR3 bases are TGTGCCAGCACTGCGGCGGGGACTCCCGATGGCTACACCTTC. Amino acid sequence: CASTAAGTPDGYTF.

The rearrangement links TRBV5-1 to TRBJ2-2; a possible D gene is TRBD2 (6 bases). V shed 0 bases and J shed 0 bases, with 12 bases lying between them. The germline gives CDR1 SGHRS, CDR2 YFSETQ. The CDR3 spans 17 residues. The CDR3 DNA reads as TGCGCCAGCAGCTTGGCGGGGGTGCTCGCGAACACCGGGGAGCTGTTTTTT. Its translation is CASSLAGVLANTGELFF. Full variable domain (missing parts from reference TRBV5-1 and TRBJ2-2): KAGVTQTPRYLIKTRGQQVTLSCSPISGHRSVSWYQQTPGQGLQFLFEYFSETQRNKGNFPGRFSGRQFSNSRSEMNVSTLELGDSALYLCASSLAGVLANTGELFFGEGSRLTVL.

The rearrangement joins TRBV7-8 to TRBJ2-2, with D unresolved. This CDR3 has 14 amino acids. The germline CDR1 and CDR2 sequences are SGHVS and FQNEAQ. Trimming pared 3 bases from V and 4 bases from J, leaving 9 bases between. CDR3 region: CASSFKQLTGELFF. The CDR3, as DNA: TGTGCCAGCAGCTTCAAACAGCTCACCGGGGAGCTGTTTTTT.

The chain uses TRBV6-1 and TRBJ2-2; the D gene is possibly TRBD1 (5 bases). CDR1 is MNHNS and CDR2 is SASEGT in the germline V gene. There are 17 residues in the CDR3. Trimming took off 4 bases at V and 0 bases at J, with 15 bases between the two ends. The CDR3 protein is CASSVVGQGANTGELFF. The CDR3 nucleotides read TGTGCCAGCAGTGTCGTGGGGCAGGGCGCGAACACCGGGGAGCTGTTTTTT.

The rearrangement links TRBV11-3 to TRBJ2-3, with a weak D call TRBD2 (6 bases). Germline V CDR1 and CDR2: SGHNT, YENEEA. V was cut by 3 bases and J by 4 bases, with 14 bases left in between. The CDR3 is made up of 15 amino acids. Here the CDR3 DNA reads TGTGCCAGCAGCTTGCTAGGAGGGGCTGCAGATACGCAGTATTTT. This translates into CASSLLGGAADTQYF.

V usage is TRBV5-4 and J usage is TRBJ2-1, with D possibly matching TRBD1 (5 bases). The CDR3 contains 15 residues. V was cut by 1 base and J by 4 bases, with 12 bases left in between. Germline V gives CDR1 SGHNT, CDR2 YYREEE (reference sequence). The CDR3 nucleotides are TGTGCCAGCAGCTTGCTCTCAGACAGTTACAATGAGCAGTTCTTC. Residues: CASSLLSDSYNEQFF. The full variable domain, with the rest looked up from reference TRBV5-4 and TRBJ2-1, is ETGVTQSPTHLIKTRGQQVTLRCSSQSGHNTVSWYQQALGQGPQFIFQYYREEENGRGNFPPRFSGLQFPNYSSELNVNALELDDSALYLCASSLLSDSYNEQFFGPGTRLTVL.

The CDR3 loop is CASSSETRNEQFF. Written as DNA, the CDR3 is TGTGCCAGCAGCTCTGAGACTAGAAATGAGCAGTTCTTC. The rearrangement uses TRBV5-4 and TRBJ2-1, with D tentatively TRBD2 (6 bases). The V gene lost 3 bases and the J gene lost 7 bases, with 11 bases spanning the gap. This CDR3 contains 13 residues. Germline CDR1 is SGHNT and CDR2 is YYREEE (reference sequence).

The chain joins TRBV3-1 (or the pseudogene TRBV3-2) to TRBJ2-1, with 8 positions matching TRBD2. The CDR3 is made up of 17 amino acids. CDR1 is LGHDT and CDR2 is YNNKEL in the germline V gene (reference sequence). The J segment lost 1 base and the V segment lost 4 bases, leaving 9 bases of the junction unmatched. This CDR3 reads CASSLGTGRGSYNEQFF. As DNA, the CDR3 is TGTGCCAGCAGCCTGGGGACCGGGAGGGGGTCCTACAATGAGCAGTTCTTC.

The gene calls are TRBV9 and TRBJ2-7, with TRBD2 matching over 7 bases. The germline CDR1 and CDR2 sequences are SGDLS and YYNGEE. Trimming removed 0 bases from V and 2 bases from J; junction bases left unmatched: 8. The CDR3 is 16 residues long. CDR3 DNA: TGTGCCAGCAGCGTAGGTGGTGGGACTACCCCCTACGAGCAGTACTTC. Residues: CASSVGGGTTPYEQYF.